This TCR beta chain was captured by sequencing in a study of blood T cells in healthy people across ages. Next came a second PCR, run for about 7 to 12 cycles, which used a sample-barcoded 5' primer along with a J-beta primer mix. TCRdb used MiXCR to reprocess the 5' RACE reads, holding one entry per CDR3 protein. The sample comprises 1.5 million to 2 million distinct CDR3 sequences, roughly 27% of which are singletons, and 7% to 9% rests with the top ten. The CDR3 contains 16 residues. Germline CDR1 is SGHTA and CDR2 is FQGNSA. Trimming took 1 base from V and 0 from J, leaving 13 bases between them. This clonotype has a count of ten or more.

The chain joins TRBV7-2 to TRBJ2-7; D call uncertain. The TCR was taken from a young woman in good health. Sequencing was carried out using blood. The CDR3 loop reads CASSLDSASYSYEQYF. DNA of the CDR3: TGTGCCAGCAGCTTAGACAGCGCCAGTTACTCCTACGAGCAGTACTTC.